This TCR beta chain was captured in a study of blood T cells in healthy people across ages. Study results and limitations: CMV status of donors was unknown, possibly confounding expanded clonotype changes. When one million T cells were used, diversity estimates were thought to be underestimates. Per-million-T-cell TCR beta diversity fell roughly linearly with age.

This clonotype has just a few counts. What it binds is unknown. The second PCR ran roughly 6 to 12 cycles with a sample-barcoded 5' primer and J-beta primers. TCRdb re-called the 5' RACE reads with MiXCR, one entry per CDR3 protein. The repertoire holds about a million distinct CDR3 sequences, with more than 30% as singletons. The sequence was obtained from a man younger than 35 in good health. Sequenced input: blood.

Here the CDR3 DNA reads TGTGCCAGCAGTTTACCCGGGACTACCGACTCCTACAATGAGCAGTTCTTC. Residues: CASSLPGTTDSYNEQFF. This chain joins TRBV12-3 or TRBV12-4 and TRBJ2-1, with 7 bases that match TRBD2. V dropped 2 bases and J dropped 0; count of bases not matched to a gene: 7. The CDR3 has 17 amino acids.